This paragraph covers one T cell receptor beta chain sequence. What it binds is not known. The V and J ends lost 6 bases and 0 bases, in that order; junction bases with no gene match: 6. The CDR3 sequence is 16 residues long. Germline CDR1 MNHNY, CDR2 SVGAGI (reference sequence). The data belong to a study of cytomegalovirus exposure and HLA in healthy donors. The PCR employed 60 Vbeta primers together with 13 Jbeta primers. Some clones are missing from TCRdb's copy, which holds only in-frame ones; the method was immunoSEQ multiplex PCR. The sample gives about 60,000 clones, about 70% of which show up once; less than 20% is in the top ten. Overall study findings and caveats: Most sequenced TCRs were rare (though some public TCRs occurred in many donors). The authors reported that TCR beta sequences could predict HLA-A and HLA-B alleles. These predictions were accurate for most subjects in the first cohort. For presence/absence analyses, sequencing depth was assumed to be roughly uniform across donors. Other equally common chains were less clonally expanded than HLA-associated TCR beta chains, a later analysis showed.

This receptor was taken from a woman in her sixties in good health and CMV-seropositive. The V call is TRBV6-6, the J call TRBJ2-3; 10 bases agree with TRBD2. Sequencing was done on a sample of PBMCs. CDR3 nucleotides: TGTGCCAGCAGGCCAACTAGCGGGGCTAGCACAGATACGCAGTATTTT. It codes for CASRPTSGASTDTQYF.